One and the same sample provided the 20 T cell receptor beta chains below, sequenced in a study of OX40 agonist ivuxolimab in advanced cancers. Generated by immunoSEQ multiplex PCR, the TCRdb table keeps only in-frame clones and is missing some. This sample yields about 53,000 clones, of which approximately 90% are seen a single time; 11% belongs to the top ten. Sequenced material: CD4+ or CD8+ T cells sorted from blood, taken in a trial of the OX40 agonist ivuxolimab. These receptors originate from an adult with an advanced solid tumor such as melanoma, head and neck, liver or kidney cancer.

The gene calls are TRBV7-9 and TRBJ2-3; 10 nucleotides agree with TRBD2. The V and J ends lost 5 bases and 1 base, in that order; junction bases with no gene match: 6. Germline loops: CDR1 SEHNR, CDR2 FQNEAQ (reference sequence). The length of the CDR3 is 16 residues. The CDR3 loop reads CASSRALAGGTDTQYF. The DNA of the CDR3 is TGTGCCAGCAGCCGGGCCCTAGCGGGGGGCACAGATACGCAGTATTTT.

The genes are TRBV10-3 and TRBJ1-6; TRBD1 agrees at 8 bases. Per the germline V gene, CDR1 is ENHRY and CDR2 is SYGVKD. This CDR3 has 14 residues. V dropped 1 base and J dropped 10; count of bases not matched to a gene: 3. The CDR3 loop is CAISELDRESPLHF. The DNA for the CDR3 is TGTGCCATCAGTGAGTTGGACAGGGAGTCACCCCTCCACTTT.

This chain joins TRBV28 and TRBJ2-7; D possibly matches TRBD1 or TRBD2 (6 bases each). Germline V gene data show CDR1 as MDHEN and CDR2 as SYDVKM. V dropped 2 bases and J dropped 0 bases, with 11 bases sitting between them. The CDR3 length is 15 residues. The CDR3 nucleotides read TGTGCCAGCAGTTTAATAGGGGGGAGCTCCTACGAGCAGTACTTC. It encodes CASSLIGGSSYEQYF.

The V call is TRBV2, the J call TRBJ2-3; no clear D. CDR3 length equals 14 residues. CDR1 SNHLY and CDR2 FYNNEI come from the germline V gene. V lost 5 bases, J lost 0 bases, and 9 bases lay in between. The CDR3 loop reads CASSKTTSTDTQYF. The CDR3 DNA is TGTGCCAGCAGTAAGACCACTAGCACAGATACGCAGTATTTT.

The chain links TRBV5-5 to TRBJ2-4; D unclear. The length of the CDR3 is 14 residues. Deletions cut 2 bases from V and 1 base from J, with 7 bases between. Germline V gene sequence: CDR1 SGHKS, CDR2 YYEKEE (reference sequence). The CDR3, as DNA: TGTGCCAGCAGCTTTTTTGGGGCCAAAAACATTCAGTACTTC. It encodes CASSFFGAKNIQYF. Variable domain in full (rest from reference TRBV5-5 and TRBJ2-4): DAGVTQSPTHLIKTRGQQVTLRCSPISGHKSVSWYQQVLGQGPQFIFQYYEKEERGRGNFPDRFSARQFPNYSSELNVNALLLGDSALYLCASSFFGAKNIQYFGAGTRLSVL.

The chain carries TRBV5-1 and TRBJ1-4, with a tentative D call TRBD1 (5 bases). V gave up 5 bases and J gave up 2 bases, with 10 bases separating them. The CDR3 covers 14 residues. Germline V lookup: CDR1 SGHRS, CDR2 YFSETQ. CDR3 sequence: CASRAGYTNEKLFF. CDR3 bases: TGCGCCAGCAGGGCAGGGTATACTAATGAAAAACTGTTTTTT.

The J gene is TRBJ2-1, the V gene TRBV10-3, with 11 positions matching TRBD1. Germline CDR1 reads ENHRY; CDR2 reads SYGVKD. The ends lost 6 bases at V and 8 bases at J; junction bases unmatched: 6. The CDR3 extends over 14 amino acids. The chain's CDR3 is CAISRTGGIYEQFF. CDR3 DNA sequence: TGTGCCATCAGCCGGACAGGGGGCATCTATGAGCAGTTCTTC.

This clone has only one observation. This rearrangement joins TRBV6-1 to TRBJ1-4; D unclear. Trimming took 3 bases from V and 7 from J, leaving 3 bases between them. The germline gives CDR1 MNHNS, CDR2 SASEGT. CDR3 size: 11 residues. CDR3 coding DNA: TGTGCCAGCAGTGATAGTGAAAAACTGTTTTTT. It is translated as CASSDSEKLFF.

V usage is TRBV7-3 and J usage is TRBJ1-1, with D possibly being TRBD1 (5 bases). Per the germline V gene, CDR1 is SGHTA and CDR2 is FQGTGA. This CDR3 is built from 13 residues. V lost 5 bases, J lost 1 base, and 8 bases lay in between. In DNA, the CDR3 is TGTGCCAGCAGCCCGACAGAGAACACTGAAGCTTTCTTT. This sequence encodes CASSPTENTEAFF.

The CDR3 DNA follows: TGTGCCAGCAGCTTGGGGGATCTTAATACGCAGTATTTT. Residues: CASSLGDLNTQYF. V usage is TRBV11-2 and J usage is TRBJ2-3; D is possibly TRBD1 or TRBD2 (5 bases each). The germline CDR1 and CDR2 sequences are SGHAT and FQNNGV. Trimming took 3 bases from V and 7 from J, leaving 11 bases between them. This CDR3 spans 13 amino acids.

The V call is TRBV7-2, the J call TRBJ2-1; D is uncertain. The V and J ends lost 5 bases and 2 bases respectively, with 13 bases between them. The CDR3 consists of 15 residues. Germline values: CDR1 SGHTA, CDR2 FQGNSA. The CDR3 loop is CASSPSQATYNEQFF. The CDR3 coding sequence is TGTGCCAGCAGCCCCAGTCAGGCAACCTACAATGAGCAGTTCTTC.

This clone appeared a few times. The V call is TRBV27, the J call TRBJ2-4; TRBD1 agrees at 9 bases. V shed 5 bases and J 1 base; nucleotides not matched to a gene: 9. Germline V gives CDR1 MNHEY, CDR2 SMNVEV (reference sequence). There are 17 residues in the CDR3. CDR3 sequence reads: CASSTSQGAGAKNIQYF. The CDR3 DNA sequence: TGTGCCAGCAGTACTTCACAGGGGGCGGGGGCCAAAAACATTCAGTACTTC.

The J gene is TRBJ2-2, the V gene TRBV7-9, with TRBD1 as a possible D gene (6 bases). V was cut by 7 bases and J by 4 bases, with 13 bases left in between. Germline V gene data show CDR1 as SEHNR and CDR2 as FQNEAQ (reference sequence). The CDR3 spans 14 residues. The DNA for the CDR3 is TGTGCCAGCACCCCAACAGGGACCACCGGGGAGCTGTTTTTT. Translation: CASTPTGTTGELFF.

The chain links TRBV19 to TRBJ2-3; 7 bases are a match to TRBD1. The CDR3 contains 14 residues. Losses at the gene ends were 6 bases for V and 4 bases for J; bases not matched to a gene: 7. The germline CDR1 and CDR2 sequences are LNHDA and SQIVND (reference sequence). CDR3 in amino acids: CASRTGDFADTQYF. The CDR3 DNA reads TGTGCCAGTAGAACAGGGGATTTCGCAGATACGCAGTATTTT.

A single count supports this clone. The genes are TRBV4-1 and TRBJ2-2, with 14 bases fitting TRBD2. The CDR3 consists of 19 residues. Germline assignment: CDR1 MGHRA and CDR2 YSYEKL. With V trimmed by 1 base and J by 0 bases, 4 bases remained unmatched. CDR3 sequence (DNA): TGCGCCAGCAGCCAAGGGACTAGCGGGAGGTATACGAACACCGGGGAGCTGTTTTTT. This gives the protein CASSQGTSGRYTNTGELFF.

The chain links TRBV5-4 to TRBJ2-1; a weak D match, TRBD2 (5 bases). Germline V gene data show CDR1 as SGHNT and CDR2 as YYREEE (reference sequence). The germline V and J ends were trimmed by 2 bases and 5 bases, with 17 bases remaining between them. The CDR3 extends over 16 amino acids. The CDR3 reads CASSFPPSGANNEQFF. CDR3 sequence (DNA): TGTGCCAGCAGCTTCCCACCCAGCGGAGCTAACAATGAGCAGTTCTTC.

This chain joins TRBV27 and TRBJ2-3, with 10 positions matching TRBD2. The CDR3 is 14 amino acids. V was pared by 2 bases and J by 10 bases, with 6 bases of the junction left unmatched. Germline V lookup: CDR1 MNHEY, CDR2 SMNVEV (reference sequence). The CDR3 loop is CASSLALAGAPQYF. In DNA, the CDR3 is TGTGCCAGCAGTTTAGCTCTAGCGGGGGCTCCGCAGTATTTT.

This sequence joins TRBV9 and TRBJ1-6; 7 bases are a match to TRBD1. This CDR3 has 16 residues. Looked up from germline, CDR1 is SGDLS and CDR2 is YYNGEE. After removal of 4 bases from V and 5 bases from J, the junction contained 9 bases not matched to a gene. The CDR3 loop reads CASSRGSTGNNSPLHF. In nucleotides, the CDR3 is TGTGCCAGCAGCAGAGGGTCGACAGGGAATAATTCACCCCTCCACTTT.

J is TRBJ2-3 and V is TRBV6-6; TRBD1 is a possible D gene (6 bases). CDR1 and CDR2 (germline): MNHNY, SVGAGI (reference sequence). V lost 2 bases and J 0 bases, leaving 9 bases between the germline ends. The CDR3 consists of 15 residues. The CDR3 region has the DNA TGTGCCAGCAGTTACCGACAGGACAGCACAGATACGCAGTATTTT. Its protein product is CASSYRQDSTDTQYF.

This chain connects TRBV5-4 to TRBJ2-1, with 9 bases aligning to TRBD2. V shed 4 bases, J shed 3 bases, and the junction held 8 bases outside the gene matches. The germline V gene encodes CDR1 SGHNT and CDR2 YYREEE (reference sequence). This CDR3 contains 16 residues. The CDR3 is CASSLGGAGGYNEQFF. CDR3 nucleotides: TGTGCCAGCAGCCTAGGAGGAGCGGGGGGCTACAATGAGCAGTTCTTC.